These 15 T cell receptor beta chains originate from one sample sequenced in a study of human T cells and chemical hapten exposure. TCRdb independently ran MiXCR on the RACE reads; one entry per CDR3 protein. The repertoire holds roughly 64,000 distinct CDR3 sequences, with about 11% as singletons. Time point meaning: patch test 3, about 24 weeks after DPC sensitization. The treatment: therapeutic diphenylcyclopropenone sensitization with weekly scalp DPC. This specimen consisted of whole blood, obtained in connection with sensitization to the hapten diphenylcyclopropenone (DPC). The receptor set was obtained from a young woman with alopecia areata. Some clones in this sample may be carry-over from other donors' samples.

Of note for this clonotype: Mismatch with germline at one junction end may stem from a read error. The chain has TRBV2 and TRBJ2-1; no firm D call. Germline assignment: CDR1 SNHLY and CDR2 FYNNEI. There are 12 residues in the CDR3. CDR3 sequence: CTSSSSYNEQFF. The CDR3 DNA reads as TGTACCAGCTCCAGCTCCTACAATGAGCAGTTCTTC. The whole variable domain, remainder taken from reference TRBV2 and TRBJ2-1, is EPEVTQTPSHQVTQMGQEVILRCVPISNHLYFYWYRQILGQKVEFLVSFYNNEISEKSEIFDDQFSVERPDGSNFTLKIRSTKLEDSAMYFCTSSSSYNEQFFGPGTRLTVL.

V and J are TRBV20-1 and TRBJ1-1; D remains unclear. The CDR3 loop spans 11 amino acids. V lost 6 bases and J 1 base, leaving 6 bases between the germline ends. Germline V gives CDR1 DFQATT, CDR2 SNEGSKA (reference sequence). The CDR3 DNA reads TGCAGTGCCCCATGGAACACTGAAGCTTTCTTT. It is translated as CSAPWNTEAFF.

This chain uses TRBV20-1 with TRBJ2-3; 8 bases are shared with TRBD2. From germline, CDR1 is DFQATT and CDR2 SNEGSKA (reference sequence). CDR3 length: 13 amino acids. Trimming at V came to 1 base and at J to 6 bases, leaving 3 bases not matched to a gene. The CDR3 spells CSARGLATDTQYF. The DNA for the CDR3 is TGCAGTGCTAGAGGACTAGCGACGGATACGCAGTATTTT.

This clonotype was picked up many times. V gene TRBV7-2 combines with J gene TRBJ2-1; D unresolved. This CDR3 comprises 11 residues. The germline CDR1 and CDR2 sequences are SGHTA and FQGNSA. Between the trimmed V and J ends, which lost 3 bases and 3 bases, there was a span of 0 bases. CDR3 sequence (DNA): TGTGCCAGCAGCTTCTACAATGAGCAGTTCTTC. This codes for CASSFYNEQFF. Full variable domain (rest looked up from reference TRBV7-2 and TRBJ2-1): GAGVSQSPSNKVTEKGKDVELRCDPISGHTALYWYRQSLGQGLEFLIYFQGNSAPDKSGLPSDRFSAERTGGSVSTLTIQRTQQEDSAVYLCASSFYNEQFFGPGTRLTVL.

The gene calls are TRBV28 and TRBJ1-1; 7 nucleotides align to TRBD1. Germline trimming cut 4 bases from V and 5 bases from J; bases unmatched to any gene: 13. Germline V gene lookup returns CDR1 MDHEN and CDR2 SYDVKM. The CDR3 is 16 residues long. The CDR3 sequence: CASSSPRQGKGTEAFF. The CDR3 DNA reads as TGTGCCAGCAGTTCGCCTAGACAGGGAAAGGGTACTGAAGCTTTCTTT.

This clonotype was detected many times. The chain is built from TRBV12-3 or TRBV12-4 and TRBJ2-7, with 8 positions matching TRBD2. The CDR3 is 14 amino acids. Trimming cost V 6 bases and J 6 bases; bases outside gene matches: 10. DNA for the CDR3: TGTGCCAGCAGCCCGGGCCTACTAGCGGTCGAGCAGTACTTC. Translation: CASSPGLLAVEQYF.

This sequence joins TRBV6-6 and TRBJ1-4; D is unresolved. The germline CDR1 and CDR2 sequences are MNHNY and SVGAGI (reference sequence). Deletions cut 2 bases from V and 4 bases from J, with 8 bases between. This CDR3 comprises 14 residues. CDR3 DNA sequence: TGTGCCAGCAGTTACGGAGGGATTAATGAAAAACTGTTTTTT. As protein: CASSYGGINEKLFF.

This clonotype was picked up a small number of times. This chain connects TRBV7-3 to TRBJ1-5; 7 nucleotides match TRBD1. Trimming took 5 bases from V and 9 from J; bases not matched to a gene: 13. Germline V gene sequence: CDR1 SGHTA, CDR2 FQGTGA. The CDR3 is 15 residues long. The CDR3 protein is CASSTGLTSGGPQHF. DNA for the CDR3: TGTGCCAGCAGCACCGGACTTACATCAGGGGGGCCCCAGCATTTT.

In this sample, this clonotype turned up many times. The chain carries TRBV18 and TRBJ1-5; D call uncertain. The CDR3 extends over 14 amino acids. Germline V gene lookup returns CDR1 KGHSH and CDR2 LQKENI. V lost 1 base, J lost 10 bases, and 14 bases lay in between. CDR3 in amino acids: CASSPQGGNRPQHF. CDR3 coding DNA: TGTGCCAGCTCACCACAAGGAGGGAATCGTCCCCAGCATTTT.

This clonotype was recorded many times. J is TRBJ2-7 and V is TRBV6-5; TRBD1 agrees at 8 bases. Trimming cost V 4 bases and J 6 bases; bases outside gene matches: 11. Germline V CDR1 and CDR2: MNHEY, SVGAGI. The CDR3 consists of 15 residues. As DNA, the CDR3 is TGTGCCAGCAGTTCACAAGGACAGGGCCTATCCGAGCAGTACTTC. It codes for CASSSQGQGLSEQYF.

This clonotype was picked up a small number of times. The chain is built from TRBV9 and TRBJ2-7; D may be TRBD1 (5 bases). V was trimmed by 4 bases and J by 6 bases, leaving 20 bases between them. The germline V gene encodes CDR1 SGDLS and CDR2 YYNGEE. The CDR3 length is 15 residues. The CDR3 DNA sequence: TGTGCCAGCAGCCCGCAGGGTGCAGTTGTGGGCGAGCAGTACTTC. This gives the protein CASSPQGAVVGEQYF. Complete variable domain (other parts from reference TRBV9 and TRBJ2-7): DSGVTQTPKHLITATGQRVTLRCSPRSGDLSVYWYQQSLDQGLQFLIQYYNGEERAKGNILERFSAQQFPDLHSELNLSSLELGDSALYFCASSPQGAVVGEQYFGPGTRLTVT.

This clonotype was seen a few times. A junction end diverges from the germline sequence, so it may reflect a read error. The gene calls are TRBV7-2 and TRBJ2-1; 9 bases map to TRBD2. Per germline, CDR1 SGHTA and CDR2 FQGNSA. This CDR3 region has 11 residues. The CDR3 DNA reads TGTGCCAGCAGCATCGAGCGGGAGGCGCTCTTC. Translation: CASSIEREALF.

At least ten counts were recorded for this clonotype. The V and J genes are TRBV4-2 and TRBJ2-1, with 9 positions matching TRBD2. V gave up 0 bases and J gave up 2 bases; unmatched junction bases: 2. Germline CDR1 is LGHNA and CDR2 is YNFKEQ. This CDR3 comprises 16 residues. The CDR3 coding sequence is TGTGCCAGCAGCCAAGAAAAGCGGGGGGCCTACAATGAGCAGTTCTTC. Residues: CASSQEKRGAYNEQFF.

The chain uses TRBV20-1 and TRBJ2-7; 10 nucleotides line up with TRBD2. The CDR3 is 16 amino acids. V trimming: 2 bases; J trimming: 0 bases; junction bases outside the gene matches: 7. Germline lookup yields CDR1 DFQATT and CDR2 SNEGSKA (reference sequence). This chain's CDR3 is CSARITGTSASYEQYF. In nucleotides, the CDR3 is TGCAGTGCTAGAATAACCGGGACTAGCGCCTCCTACGAGCAGTACTTC.

This clonotype occurred a few times. The chain combines TRBV20-1 with TRBJ1-2, with 9 bases matching TRBD1. The CDR3 sequence is 14 residues long. V was pared by 6 bases and J by 8 bases, with 13 bases of the junction left unmatched. Germline-derived CDR1 and CDR2 are DFQATT and SNEGSKA (reference sequence). Here the CDR3 reads CSASITGGAKGYTF. The CDR3 DNA is TGCAGTGCCTCAATTACAGGGGGCGCTAAGGGCTACACCTTC.